This TCR beta chain was identified in a study of tumor-infiltrating lymphocytes in primary liver carcinoma. The germline V and J ends were trimmed by 4 bases and 0 bases, with 7 bases remaining between them. This CDR3 has 14 amino acids. Germline V gives CDR1 MGHRA, CDR2 YSYEKL. The researchers produced TCR beta cDNA from 500 to 550 ng total RNA with a constant-region primer. Investigators got TCR beta libraries out of three nested multiplex PCR rounds, done with slightly modified ARM-PCR. The first two PCR rounds used TRBV1-TRBV30 forward primers with a C-beta reverse primer, nine to eleven cycles each. TCRdb recomputed calls from the multiplex PCR reads with MiXCR, one row per CDR3 protein. This table has 190,000 or so distinct CDR3 sequences, around three fifths appearing once. It was unsorted whole blood that yielded blood RNA, and germline DNA was also extracted. This clonotype was detected ten times or more.

The receptor's source is a woman aged 55-69 years with primary liver carcinoma and hepatitis B virus infection. V and J are TRBV4-1 and TRBJ1-3; D unresolved. Source material: peripheral blood. The CDR3 nucleotides are TGCGCCAGCAGCCGTCTGGGCTCTGGAAACACCATATATTTT. Its protein is CASSRLGSGNTIYF.